This TCR beta chain was recorded in a study of cytomegalovirus exposure and HLA in healthy donors. General study results and limits: From TCR beta sequences, most subjects' HLA-A and HLA-B alleles were reportedly predicted accurately.

With 3 bases clipped from V and 1 base from J, the junction kept 5 bases outside the gene matches. The CDR3 is made up of 16 amino acids. Germline V CDR1 and CDR2: SGDLS, YYNGEE. In the PCR, 60 Vbeta and 13 Jbeta primers were used. Only in-frame clones appear in the TCRdb table, and some are missing; sequencing was by immunoSEQ multiplex PCR. Altogether some 220,000 clones are present, around 89% being singletons, with the ten largest covering 1%. A word on this clone: What it binds is unknown.

The sequence came from a woman aged 18 to 35 in good health and CMV-seronegative. Sequencing was performed on PBMCs. V and J are TRBV9 and TRBJ2-1; 9 bases fit TRBD2. CDR3 sequence: CASSDPSGESYNEQFF. The CDR3 nucleotides are TGTGCCAGCAGCGACCCTAGCGGGGAATCCTACAATGAGCAGTTCTTC.